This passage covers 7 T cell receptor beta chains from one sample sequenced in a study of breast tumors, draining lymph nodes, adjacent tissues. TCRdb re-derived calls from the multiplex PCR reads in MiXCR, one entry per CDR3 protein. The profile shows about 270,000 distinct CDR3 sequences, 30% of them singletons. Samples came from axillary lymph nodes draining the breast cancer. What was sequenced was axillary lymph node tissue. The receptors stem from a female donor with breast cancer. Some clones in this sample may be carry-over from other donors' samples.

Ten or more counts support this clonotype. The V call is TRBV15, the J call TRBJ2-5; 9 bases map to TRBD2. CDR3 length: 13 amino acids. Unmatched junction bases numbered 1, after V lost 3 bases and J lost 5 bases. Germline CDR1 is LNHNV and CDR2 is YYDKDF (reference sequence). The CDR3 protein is CATSRTSGETQYF. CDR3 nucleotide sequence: TGTGCCACCAGCAGGACTAGCGGCGAGACCCAGTACTTC.

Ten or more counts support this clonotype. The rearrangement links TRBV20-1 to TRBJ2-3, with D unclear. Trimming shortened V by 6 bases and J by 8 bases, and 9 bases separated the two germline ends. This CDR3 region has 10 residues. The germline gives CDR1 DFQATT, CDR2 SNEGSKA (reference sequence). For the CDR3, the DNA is TGCAGTGCCGAACAAGTTACGCAGTATTTT. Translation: CSAEQVTQYF.

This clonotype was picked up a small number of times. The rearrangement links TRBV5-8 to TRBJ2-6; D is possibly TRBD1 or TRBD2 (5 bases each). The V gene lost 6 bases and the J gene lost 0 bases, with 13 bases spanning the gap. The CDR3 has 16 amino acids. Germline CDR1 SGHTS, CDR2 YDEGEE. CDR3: CASTIRGTSGANVLTF. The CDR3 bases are TGTGCCAGCACCATAAGAGGGACCTCTGGGGCCAACGTCCTGACTTTC. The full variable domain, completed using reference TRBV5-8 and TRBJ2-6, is EAGVTQSPTHLIKTRGQQATLRCSPISGHTSVYWYQQALGLGLQFLLWYDEGEERNRGNFPPRFSGRQFPNYSSELNVNALELEDSALYLCASTIRGTSGANVLTFGAGSRLTVL.

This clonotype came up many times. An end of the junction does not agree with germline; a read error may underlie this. The CDR3 here is CACSEGLGRQTQYF. CDR3 nucleotides: TGTGCCTGCAGCGAGGGACTAGGACGGCAGACCCAGTACTTC. This chain connects TRBV9 to TRBJ2-5, with 8 bases lining up with TRBD2. Germline V gives CDR1 SGDLS, CDR2 YYNGEE. CDR3 size: 14 residues.

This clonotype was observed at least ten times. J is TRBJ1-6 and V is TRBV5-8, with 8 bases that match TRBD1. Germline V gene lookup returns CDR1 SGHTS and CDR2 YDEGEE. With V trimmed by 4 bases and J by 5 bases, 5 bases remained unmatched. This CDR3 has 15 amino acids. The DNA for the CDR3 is TGTGCCAGCAGCCCCGGGACAGGCAATAATTCACCCCTCCACTTT. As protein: CASSPGTGNNSPLHF.

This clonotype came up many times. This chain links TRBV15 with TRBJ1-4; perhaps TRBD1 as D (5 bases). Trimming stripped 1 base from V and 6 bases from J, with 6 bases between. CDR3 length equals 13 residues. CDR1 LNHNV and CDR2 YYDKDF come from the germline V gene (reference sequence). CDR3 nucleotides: TGTGCCACCAGCAGAGTGGGGGATGAAAAACTGTTTTTT. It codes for CATSRVGDEKLFF.

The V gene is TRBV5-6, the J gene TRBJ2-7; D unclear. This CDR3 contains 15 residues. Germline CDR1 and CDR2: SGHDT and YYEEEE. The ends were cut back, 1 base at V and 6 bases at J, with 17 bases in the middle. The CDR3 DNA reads TGTGCCAGCAGCTTGCCCGGAACAATTTTGATCGAGCAGTACTTC. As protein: CASSLPGTILIEQYF.